The 11 T cell receptor beta chains reported below all come from one sample, sequenced in a study of shared clonotypes between healthy human individuals. TCRdb keeps only in-frame clones here, not all; method: immunoSEQ multiplex PCR. Of 600,000 to 750,000 clones in the sample, around 70% were seen once. The specimen was memory CD4+ T cells sorted from blood. Subset here: CD45RA-negative fraction. The receptors come from a woman in her twenties or thirties in good health.

This clone has a handful of counts. This sample includes further DNA sequences coding for the same CDR3. The gene calls are TRBV7-3 and TRBJ2-7, with TRBD1 matching over 7 bases. The J segment lost 3 bases and the V segment lost 5 bases, leaving 7 bases of the junction unmatched. CDR3 size: 14 residues. Germline CDR1 SGHTA, CDR2 FQGTGA. The CDR3, as DNA: TGTGCCAGCAGCCCCCAACGGGACAGCTACGAGCAGTACTTC. Translating gives CASSPQRDSYEQYF.

This sequence joins TRBV28 and TRBJ2-2; weak D call: TRBD2 (6 bases). The CDR3 has 16 amino acids. Trimming shortened V by 6 bases and J by 0 bases, and 14 bases separated the two germline ends. Germline CDR1 is MDHEN and CDR2 is SYDVKM. Here the CDR3 reads CASSPPTGANTGELFF. CDR3 sequence (DNA): TGTGCCAGCAGCCCCCCAACGGGAGCGAACACCGGGGAGCTGTTTTTT.

The chain joins TRBV18 to TRBJ2-7; TRBD2 aligns across 11 bases. The CDR3 is 14 amino acids. The V gene's germline CDR1 is KGHSH and CDR2 LQKENI. Losses at the gene ends were 3 bases for V and 3 bases for J; bases not matched to a gene: 1. This chain's CDR3 is CASSPTSGGYEQYF. The CDR3 DNA follows: TGTGCCAGCTCACCCACTAGCGGGGGCTACGAGCAGTACTTC.

This chain's CDR3 is CASSQYSYNEQFF. Written as DNA, the CDR3 is TGTGCCAGCAGCCAATACTCCTACAATGAGCAGTTCTTC. V and J are TRBV2 and TRBJ2-1; D gene ambiguous. The CDR3 contains 13 residues. CDR1 SNHLY and CDR2 FYNNEI come from the germline V gene. V dropped 6 bases and J dropped 0 bases, with 6 bases sitting between them.

The V call is TRBV27, the J call TRBJ2-1; 8 positions agree with TRBD1. Germline lookup yields CDR1 MNHEY and CDR2 SMNVEV (reference sequence). The CDR3 runs to 15 residues. The trim removed 6 bases at V and 8 bases at J, leaving 12 bases unmatched. CDR3 amino acids: CASSPNGQGKYEQFF. CDR3 nucleotide sequence: TGTGCCAGCAGCCCTAACGGACAGGGTAAATATGAGCAGTTCTTC.

This clone was seen once. An end of the junction does not agree with germline; a read error may underlie this. The CDR3 spells CASSDRGTDTQYF. CDR3 nucleotide sequence: TGTGCCAGTAGTGACAGGGGCACGGATACGCAGTATTTT. V usage is TRBV19 and J usage is TRBJ2-3; 8 bases fit TRBD1. The CDR3 length is 13 residues. Germline V lookup: CDR1 LNHDA, CDR2 SQIVND (reference sequence).

The rearrangement uses TRBV5-1 and TRBJ1-4; D remains ambiguous. The CDR3 is made up of 16 amino acids. Germline lookup yields CDR1 SGHRS and CDR2 YFSETQ. Trimming stripped 4 bases from V and 7 bases from J, with 20 bases between. CDR3 region: CASSAGGRAGSEKLFF. DNA for the CDR3: TGCGCCAGCAGCGCCGGTGGGCGCGCGGGCAGTGAAAAACTGTTTTTT.

There are a few counts of this clone. V and J are TRBV7-2 and TRBJ2-1; 11 bases align to TRBD2. CDR1 and CDR2 (germline): SGHTA, FQGNSA. The CDR3 sequence is 17 residues long. Unmatched junction bases numbered 7, after V lost 3 bases and J lost 3 bases. This chain's CDR3 is CASSFRVTSGSYNEQFF. In DNA, the CDR3 is TGTGCCAGCAGCTTTCGAGTTACTAGCGGGAGCTACAATGAGCAGTTCTTC.

This clone was found once. The V gene is TRBV25-1, the J gene TRBJ2-2, with D possibly matching TRBD1 (5 bases). The CDR3 consists of 14 residues. Trimming removed 2 bases at V and 2 bases at J, with 6 bases between. Germline V gene lookup returns CDR1 MGHDK and CDR2 SYGVNS. The CDR3 nucleotides are TGTGCCAGCAGTGAAGACAGAAACACCGGGGAGCTGTTTTTT. Protein product: CASSEDRNTGELFF.

The chain uses TRBV28 and TRBJ2-7; 9 bases are a match to TRBD1. The CDR3 has 16 residues. Germline lookup yields CDR1 MDHEN and CDR2 SYDVKM. V dropped 2 bases and J dropped 3; count of bases not matched to a gene: 8. The CDR3 spells CASSLTGQGLSYEQYF. The DNA of the CDR3 is TGTGCCAGCAGTTTAACGGGACAGGGCCTAAGCTACGAGCAGTACTTC.

V is TRBV6-1 and J is TRBJ2-1; 11 nucleotides match TRBD2. The CDR3 spans 17 residues. Looked up from germline, CDR1 is MNHNS and CDR2 is SASEGT. V was clipped by 2 bases and J by 9 bases; unmatched bases: 12. CDR3 sequence (DNA): TGTGCCAGCAGTGAATCCCCCTATAGCGGGAGGGCCGCTGAGCAGTTCTTC. It codes for CASSESPYSGRAAEQFF.